A single sample is the source of the 19 T cell receptor beta chains below, sequenced in a study of cytomegalovirus exposure and HLA in healthy donors. Vbeta (60) and Jbeta (13) primers were used in the PCR. Produced via immunoSEQ multiplex PCR; TCRdb's table is partial and in-frame only. This sample carries 190,000 or so clones, roughly 77% of them seen once, and the ten largest clones take approximately 0.39%. The sample was PBMCs. These receptors were obtained from a male donor in good health and CMV-seropositive.

The V and J genes are TRBV5-6 and TRBJ1-6, with TRBD1 matching over 7 bases. The germline V gene encodes CDR1 SGHDT and CDR2 YYEEEE. Trimming cost V 2 bases and J 0 bases; bases outside gene matches: 11. The CDR3 covers 19 residues. This chain's CDR3 is CASSFGTGVILSYNSPLHF. For the CDR3, the DNA is TGTGCCAGCAGCTTTGGCACAGGGGTGATACTCTCCTATAATTCACCCCTCCACTTT.

The rearrangement joins TRBV27 to TRBJ1-5; TRBD1 agrees at 7 bases. This CDR3 has 20 residues. Germline trimming cut 2 bases from V and 0 bases from J; bases unmatched to any gene: 16. Germline CDR1 reads MNHEY; CDR2 reads SMNVEV (reference sequence). The chain's CDR3 is CASSLRSRGGAGYSNQPQHF. Here the CDR3 DNA reads TGTGCCAGCAGTTTACGAAGCCGAGGGGGCGCGGGGTATAGCAATCAGCCCCAGCATTTT.

The chain uses TRBV5-8 and TRBJ2-7, with D perhaps TRBD1 (6 bases). CDR3 length: 14 amino acids. V was clipped by 1 base and J by 3 bases, with 11 bases between them. CDR1 is SGHTS, CDR2 YDEGEE, per germline. The CDR3 nucleotides read TGTGCCAGCAGCTTGTGGGGGCGTAGCTACGAGCAGTACTTC. Residues: CASSLWGRSYEQYF.

The chain has TRBV9 and TRBJ1-4, with TRBD1 matching 7 bases. The CDR3 is made up of 14 amino acids. With V trimmed by 0 bases and J by 7 bases, 3 bases remained unmatched. CDR1 and CDR2 from the germline V gene are SGDLS and YYNGEE. As DNA, the CDR3 is TGTGCCAGCAGCGTAGACAGGGGCGGTGAAAAACTGTTTTTT. Translating it yields CASSVDRGGEKLFF.

The DNA for the CDR3 is TGTGCCAGCAGCTCTGGGCGGACTCTTGTCAACGAGCAGTACTTC. This sequence encodes CASSSGRTLVNEQYF. The genes are TRBV7-2 and TRBJ2-7, with D maybe TRBD2 (5 bases). V lost 4 bases, J lost 5 bases, and 18 bases lay in between. CDR3 size: 15 residues. Germline V gene data show CDR1 as SGHTA and CDR2 as FQGNSA. Drawing the rest from reference TRBV7-2 and TRBJ2-7, the complete variable domain is GAGVSQSPSNKVTEKGKDVELRCDPISGHTALYWYRQSLGQGLEFLIYFQGNSAPDKSGLPSDRFSAERTGGSVSTLTIQRTQQEDSAVYLCASSSGRTLVNEQYFGPGTRLTVT.

Only one count was recorded for this clone. The chain combines TRBV5-1 with TRBJ1-2; 9 bases match TRBD1. With 0 bases clipped from V and 2 bases from J, the junction kept 8 bases outside the gene matches. The CDR3 runs 17 residues. Germline CDR1 is SGHRS and CDR2 is YFSETQ. The CDR3 sequence is CASSLAGTGFFNYGYTF. Here the CDR3 DNA reads TGCGCCAGCAGCTTGGCCGGGACAGGGTTTTTCAACTATGGCTACACCTTC.

V and J are TRBV6-5 and TRBJ1-1; 8 nucleotides agree with TRBD1. Germline CDR1 and CDR2: MNHEY and SVGAGI. The length of the CDR3 is 16 residues. Trimming removed 4 bases from V and 0 bases from J; junction bases left unmatched: 7. The DNA of the CDR3 is TGTGCCAGCAGTTTAGGACAGGGCATCATGAACACTGAAGCTTTCTTT. It specifies CASSLGQGIMNTEAFF.

The chain employs TRBV16 and TRBJ2-7, with 7 bases matching TRBD1. J was trimmed by 3 bases and V by 5 bases; bases with no gene match: 7. This CDR3 region has 14 residues. Germline assignment: CDR1 KGHSY and CDR2 FQNENV. The CDR3 DNA sequence: TGTGCCAGCAGCATTAAAACAGGGGTCTACGAGCAGTACTTC. Residues: CASSIKTGVYEQYF.

The gene calls are TRBV13 and TRBJ2-5; TRBD1 aligns across 7 bases. The CDR3 is 15 residues long. V lost 6 bases, J lost 5 bases, and 12 bases stayed unmatched. Germline CDR1 reads PRHDT; CDR2 reads FYEKMQ (reference sequence). CDR3 nucleotide sequence: TGTGCCAGCAGTCCGCCCGACAGGGAAGTTGAGACCCAGTACTTC. It encodes CASSPPDREVETQYF.

The chain couples TRBV4-1 to TRBJ2-1; TRBD1 aligns across 7 bases. The J segment lost 8 bases and the V segment lost 0 bases, leaving 13 bases of the junction unmatched. The CDR3 consists of 17 residues. Per the germline V gene, CDR1 is MGHRA and CDR2 is YSYEKL. CDR3 DNA: TGCGCCAGCAGCCAAGAACCCGGGACAGTGCTTTACGATGAGCAGTTCTTC. Its protein is CASSQEPGTVLYDEQFF.

The J gene is TRBJ2-5, the V gene TRBV5-4; 15 bases line up with TRBD2. Germline CDR1 SGHNT, CDR2 YYREEE (reference sequence). J gave up 4 bases and V 3 bases, and 1 base lay outside the gene matches. CDR3 size: 15 residues. CDR3 sequence reads: CASSSGLAGGETQYF. CDR3 nucleotides: TGTGCCAGCAGCTCGGGACTAGCGGGAGGAGAGACCCAGTACTTC.

The rearrangement links TRBV15 to TRBJ2-7, with 8 bases identical to TRBD1. The J segment lost 6 bases and the V segment lost 5 bases, leaving 9 bases of the junction unmatched. The CDR3 has 14 residues. The germline V gene encodes CDR1 LNHNV and CDR2 YYDKDF (reference sequence). The CDR3 is CATSRGQGGREQYF. DNA of the CDR3: TGTGCCACCAGCCGAGGACAGGGCGGGCGCGAGCAGTACTTC.

The chain uses TRBV7-3 and TRBJ2-2; TRBD2 is a possible D gene (6 bases). Germline CDR1 is SGHTA and CDR2 is FQGTGA. V was cut by 2 bases and J by 5 bases, with 12 bases left in between. This CDR3 comprises 15 residues. The CDR3 nucleotides are TGTGCCAGCAGCTTAGGAGGGGCGAGGACCGGGGAGCTGTTTTTT. It encodes CASSLGGARTGELFF.

J is TRBJ1-1 and V is TRBV4-3; a weak D match, TRBD1 (5 bases). The V gene lost 0 bases and the J gene lost 5 bases, with 13 bases spanning the gap. This CDR3 has 15 amino acids. The germline gives CDR1 LGHNA, CDR2 YSLEER. The CDR3 DNA reads TGCGCCAGCAGCCAAGACAGGGCGCTTGGGACTGAAGCTTTCTTT. This encodes CASSQDRALGTEAFF.

V gene TRBV7-3 combines with J gene TRBJ2-1; 9 bases align to TRBD1. The junction had 12 bases not matched to a gene; V was cut back by 5 bases and J by 10 bases. The CDR3 covers 15 residues. CDR1 and CDR2 from the germline V gene are SGHTA and FQGTGA. The CDR3 bases are TGTGCCAGCAGCCGAAGTCCCGGGACAGGGTCCGAGCAGTTCTTC. This sequence encodes CASSRSPGTGSEQFF. Based on the CDR3 plus reference TRBV7-3 and TRBJ2-1, the full variable domain is GAGVSQTPSNKVTEKGKYVELRCDPISGHTALYWYRQSLGQGPEFLIYFQGTGAADDSGLPNDRFFAVRPEGSVSTLKIQRTERGDSAVYLCASSRSPGTGSEQFFGPGTRLTVL.

The chain is built from TRBV5-1 and TRBJ1-1; 9 bases match TRBD1. The CDR3 is 15 amino acids. Germline trimming cut 0 bases from V and 6 bases from J; bases unmatched to any gene: 6. CDR1 SGHRS and CDR2 YFSETQ come from the germline V gene. The CDR3 sequence is CASSLDPGQGSEAFF. The CDR3 DNA reads as TGCGCCAGCAGCTTGGATCCGGGACAGGGCTCTGAAGCTTTCTTT.

This rearrangement joins TRBV5-1 to TRBJ2-1; 7 positions match TRBD1. Germline V gene data show CDR1 as SGHRS and CDR2 as YFSETQ. V lost 4 bases to trimming and J lost 8 bases; unmatched junction nucleotides: 6. The CDR3 has 13 residues. The CDR3: CASSNRGSDEQFF. The CDR3 DNA reads TGCGCCAGCAGCAACAGGGGTAGCGATGAGCAGTTCTTC. The full variable domain, rest sourced from reference TRBV5-1 and TRBJ2-1, is KAGVTQTPRYLIKTRGQQVTLSCSPISGHRSVSWYQQTPGQGLQFLFEYFSETQRNKGNFPGRFSGRQFSNSRSEMNVSTLELGDSALYLCASSNRGSDEQFFGPGTRLTVL.

This clone was seen a single time. A read error may produce the germline difference seen at one junction end. This chain joins TRBV5-1 and TRBJ2-7, with 7 nucleotides matching TRBD1. Germline lookup yields CDR1 SGHRS and CDR2 YFSETQ. CDR3 length: 15 residues. The CDR3 sequence: CASTLDGLGGDEQYF. The CDR3 DNA follows: TGCGCCAGCACCTTGGATGGGTTAGGGGGCGACGAGCAGTACTTC.

V is TRBV27 and J is TRBJ2-2; 9 nucleotides line up with TRBD1. This CDR3 has 19 residues. Germline V lookup: CDR1 MNHEY, CDR2 SMNVEV (reference sequence). The J segment lost 1 base and the V segment lost 3 bases, leaving 12 bases of the junction unmatched. Here the CDR3 reads CASSLRDRDWFWNTGELFF. As DNA, the CDR3 is TGTGCCAGCAGTTTGAGGGACAGGGATTGGTTTTGGAACACCGGGGAGCTGTTTTTT.